The source of this T cell receptor beta chain is a study of cytomegalovirus exposure and HLA in healthy donors (dated by TCRdb to the late 2010s). Study-level background: In an earlier analysis of roughly 590 of the donors, around 300 Gb of sequence data and 100 million or so unique TCR beta sequences from some 170 million T cells were reported. About 300 gigabases of sequencing data and about 92 million unique TCR sequences made up an early release that covered several hundred HLA-typed donors. Of the 300 to 400 genotyped donors, about 84% fell in the genetic ancestry cluster associated with self-reported Caucasian donors. The study aimed to test whether cataloging public T cell receptors could reveal signatures of past pathogen exposure. The study used immunosequencing to profile the T cell repertoires of 670 or so subjects and linked those repertoires to cytomegalovirus serostatus. Along with the roughly 670-subject first cohort, a separate validation cohort of around 110 different subjects was used. The study combined high-throughput TCR immunosequencing, statistical association of individual TCRs with disease status, and machine learning to predict cytomegalovirus infection status. In a later analysis, previously published TCR beta repertoires from some 640 donors were re-analyzed and high-resolution HLA genotyping was added so that TCR occurrence patterns could be studied. Rather than using new phenotypic data, the later analysis identified candidate immune exposures from TCR beta sequences and from how often those sequences occurred across donors. To decide whether each TCR beta V gene segment behaved as functional or pseudogenic, an earlier analysis of some 600 of the donors relied on high-throughput TCR beta sequencing. Donor age, sex, ethnicity and CMV serostatus were compiled alongside the repertoire data. A later genetic analysis took genome-wide SNP genotypes for about 65% of the 666 donors and used that subset as a discovery cohort. All discovery cohort repertoires had been generated on a single sequencing platform. HLA typing included class I and class II loci at four-digit resolution. The number of typed donors differed by locus: about 629-630 for A, B, C, DRB1 and DQB1; some 500 for DQA1; some 610 for DPA1; and 450 to 480 for DPB1. Several DR-DQ haplotypes were handled as single units for association and clustering, since linkage in the cohort was strong. On average, roughly 240,000 unique TCR beta nucleotide sequences were sequenced per donor among 350 to 400 genotyped donors of the cohort, with 15% to 20% of those sequences being non-productive. General conclusions and limits of the study: A few of the identified cytomegalovirus-associated TCR beta chains were confirmed in vitro to be specific for cytomegalovirus antigens. According to a later analysis, TCR association rates differed among HLA loci, with DRB1 alleles showing the most associated TCRs and HLA-C alleles showing the fewest. When HLA alleles, especially DR and DQ, strongly co-occurred, attributing TCR associations to individual alleles was difficult. Most CMV-associated TCR beta chains appeared to be HLA-restricted in a later analysis, and the HLA associations seemed to be driven largely by CMV exposure. In a later analysis, about 16,000 TCR beta sequences were associated with specific HLA alleles at a false discovery rate of 0.05. A total of 150 to 200 TCR beta chains were listed by the study as associated with cytomegalovirus. CMV serostatus was the only immune exposure information available for the cohort. A later genetic analysis associated a missense DCLRE1C variant with V-gene and J-gene trimming of TCR beta chains, and an independent cohort replicated the association. Some IMGT-functional V segments, including TRBV6-2 and TRBV6-3, could not be told apart with the 87-base-pair reads, so those segments were excluded. A cluster of highly shared sequence variants was judged likely to be a technical artifact of the sequencing pipeline. An earlier analysis of some 590 of the donors showed that most TCR beta V segments appeared in productive rearrangements either about 87% or about 30% of the time, which broadly matched IMGT annotations. The presence/absence analyses assumed that sequencing depth was roughly uniform across donors, and that assumption may not be true. In a later analysis, HLA-associated TCR beta chains were found to be more clonally expanded and to have lower generation probabilities than equally common non-associated chains. A later genetic analysis reported fewer N-insertions in productive TCRs among donors in an Asian-associated ancestry cluster than the roughly 700-donor mean. In this cohort, only TCR beta chains were sequenced, and detectable features were limited by the absence of alpha or paired-chain data. HLA typing was unavailable for some donors at each locus, so association tests used only the typed subset. A further reported finding was that TCR beta sequences accurately predicted the HLA-A and HLA-B alleles for most subjects in the first cohort. Several of the top co-occurrence clusters appeared to be linked to parvovirus B19, influenza, CMV and Epstein-Barr virus, according to a later analysis. Most TCR sequences were observed very rarely across donors, whereas some public TCRs were present in many individuals. Linkage disequilibrium might explain the correlated functional status among segregating V segments, but an unknown experimental factor could not be ruled out. Over 15 rarely observed V segments, including chromosome 9 orphons, were excluded from the earlier analysis of approximately 500 of the donors because counts were too low. The classifier was reported to diagnose cytomegalovirus status with high specificity and sensitivity in both the original and validation cohorts. According to the authors, the approach could potentially be generalized to other disease states and immunological phenotypes.

This clone appeared a single time. This receptor's antigen is unknown. Base qualities are not recorded, but no much larger clone differs from it by a single base. The cohort was made up of roughly 670 healthy bone marrow donors. All cohort members were sampled while nominally healthy, although unrecorded immune exposures were likely present. The donor was CMV seronegative and was included in the group of hundreds of seronegative cohort members. Every donor gave a peripheral blood sample, and the peripheral blood mononuclear cells from that sample were used for TCR beta sequencing. The Qiagen DNeasy Blood Extraction Kit was used to extract genomic DNA from the blood cell samples. Inclusive of the bounding cysteine and phenylalanine, the CDR3 is 16 residues long. Only the CDR3 DNA stays, 48 bases, in frame from base 1. Germline trimming: 1 base from V, 6 bases from J; junction bases outside gene matches: 8. According to the germline V gene, CDR1 reads SGHTA and CDR2 reads FQGNSA.

Library preparation employed the immunoSEQ multiplex PCR assay. A mixture of 60 forward primers for TCR Vbeta segments and 13 reverse primers for TCR Jbeta segments was used in the multiplex PCR. The CDR3 region of rearranged TCR beta genes was amplified from genomic DNA with a multiplex PCR assay. The Illumina HiSeq System was used to sequence the amplified TCR beta libraries as 87-base-pair reads. As for the original processing: A later analysis tallied roughly 80 million unique TCR beta chains across the 666 repertoires, and approximately 12 million of those chains were shared by two or more donors. Raw reads were error-corrected and collapsed into unique sequences with a nearest-neighbor algorithm that merged closely related sequences to remove PCR and sequencing errors. CDR3 sequences were aligned to IMGT reference sequences to assign V, D and J gene segments. Each retained sequence needed at least a six-nucleotide match to both a V gene segment and a J gene segment. Rearrangements were classified as productive when the CDR3 lacked stop codons and remained in frame with V and J, and all other rearrangements were classified as non-productive. CDR3 was defined according to IMGT convention as the region running from the second conserved V-encoded cysteine to the conserved J-encoded phenylalanine. The earlier analysis of roughly 590 of the donors excluded sequences that lacked an unambiguous match to a single V gene segment. In an earlier analysis of approximately 550 of the donors, V segments were called functional above 56.7% productive rearrangements and were called segregating when the between-donor standard deviation exceeded 5%. A statistical classification framework was built for diagnosing cytomegalovirus status from the catalog of TCR beta chain sequences. V and J gene assignment, in a later analysis, came from comparing TCR nucleotide sequences with IMGT/GENE-DB human TR gene sequences. In a later analysis, CDR3 sequences and most-parsimonious VDJ recombination scenarios were assigned using the TCRdist pipeline. In a later analysis, each TCR beta chain was defined by its CDR3 amino acid sequence together with its V-gene family, and reads without a unique V-gene family were excluded. To address suspected cross-contamination and a sequencing artifact, a later analysis removed roughly 580 highly shared, low-generation-probability nucleotide sequences. In a later analysis, a clonal expansion index was calculated for each public chain from normalized within-repertoire ranks of inferred template counts. A later analysis computed generation probabilities with a VDJ recombination model fitted to out-of-frame rearrangements, and checked the results against IGoR. A later analysis scored TCR-TCR, TCR-HLA and TCR-CMV co-occurrence with hypergeometric tests, applying a repertoire-size bias correction to TCR pairs. To estimate false discovery rates, a later analysis permuted the HLA or CMV assignments 20 times. In a later analysis, co-occurring TCRs were grouped using DBSCAN, and TCRdist sequence similarity was added for clustering within HLA-allele-positive subsets. For co-occurrence clustering, repertoires with fewer than 30,000 or more than 120,000 public chains were excluded, along with a handful of repertoires with anomalous nucleotide sharing. TCRdb provides this immuneACCESS table in a form limited to in-frame rearrangements. Some clones are lacking; in checked studies, under half of them reflect an unresolved V gene, and why the rest are absent is not known. V, J and clone size derive from that table, while D and trimming were established from the DNA sequence. The sample profile shows 100,000 to 120,000 clones; around 74% of them were found once. Together, the top ten hold under 1.5% of the sample.

Sequencing used PBMCs. The clonotype comes from a man aged 40-50 years in good health and CMV-seronegative. The chain couples TRBV7-2 to TRBJ2-2; TRBD2 matches 7 bases in the middle. In nucleotide form, the sequence is TGTGCCAGCAGCTTAGTCTCTGGGGGGGTGGCCGGGGAGCTGTTTTTT. Its translation reads: CASSLVSGGVAGELFF.